This passage covers 14 T cell receptor beta chains from one sample sequenced in a study of spatial heterogeneity in lung cancer (dated by TCRdb to 2018 to 2020). To prepare the library, 5' RACE was applied. TCRdb records NextSeq 500 as the sequencer. The raw public reads went through TCRdb reprocessing: fastp at Q25, MiXCR clone calling, in-frame beta chains kept. Records with the same CDR3 protein are collapsed into one entry carrying the most frequent genes and DNA. In this sample the table shows some 37,000 distinct CDR3 sequences, about 7% of which occur a single time. Of the sample, 29% falls within the top ten clones. Explained via the paper, the time point label denotes: sample taken at primary tumor resection. The sample in question was PBMCs, obtained at surgery. The receptors originated from a female donor with early-stage non-small cell lung cancer.

Of note for this clonotype: A much larger clone sits a single nucleotide away, making a read error possible. The V call is TRBV20-1, the J call TRBJ2-5; no clear D. The germline gives CDR1 DFQATT, CDR2 SNEGSKA (reference sequence). Between the trimmed V and J ends, which lost 7 bases and 2 bases, there was a span of 8 bases. This CDR3 comprises 11 residues. DNA of the CDR3: TGCAGTGGTCGCAGTCAAGAGACCCAGTACTTC. Translated: CSGRSQETQYF.

This clonotype came up many times. The V gene is TRBV10-3, the J gene TRBJ2-2; D may correspond to TRBD1 or TRBD2 (5 bases each). Germline CDR1 reads ENHRY; CDR2 reads SYGVKD. V lost 5 bases and J 8 bases, leaving 18 bases between the germline ends. The CDR3 is 15 residues long. CDR3 sequence: CAISNVGTQEGELFF. Here the CDR3 DNA reads TGTGCCATCAGTAACGTCGGGACGCAGGAGGGGGAGCTGTTTTTT.

This clonotype was seen at least ten times. The chain uses TRBV6-2 or TRBV6-3 and TRBJ2-7, with 8 bases aligning to TRBD2. This CDR3 has 15 residues. The V segment lost 6 bases and the J segment 0 bases; nucleotides outside the gene matches: 7. Germline V gene lookup returns CDR1 MNHEY and CDR2 SVGEGT. CDR3 sequence reads: CASSRLATSSYEQYF. The CDR3 DNA sequence: TGTGCCAGCAGCAGACTAGCGACGAGCTCCTACGAGCAGTACTTC.

The chain combines TRBV20-1 with TRBJ2-1; D possibly matches TRBD1 or TRBD2 (5 bases each). Per germline, CDR1 DFQATT and CDR2 SNEGSKA (reference sequence). The V and J ends lost 4 bases and 0 bases respectively, with 13 bases between them. The CDR3 sequence is 15 residues long. The CDR3 DNA is TGCAGTGCTACCCGGGACCATAGCTCCTACAATGAGCAGTTCTTC. It translates to CSATRDHSSYNEQFF.

V is TRBV7-2 and J is TRBJ2-1, with D tentatively TRBD1 or TRBD2 (6 bases each). Germline CDR1 SGHTA, CDR2 FQGNSA. V lost 2 bases and J lost 8, with 10 bases in between. The CDR3 has 13 residues. CDR3 in amino acids: CASSLNREDEQFF. The CDR3, as DNA: TGTGCCAGCAGCTTAAACAGGGAGGATGAGCAGTTCTTC.

This clonotype was recorded many times. The chain uses TRBV5-1 and TRBJ2-3, with no clear D. V was trimmed by 0 bases and J by 7 bases, leaving 9 bases between them. This CDR3 is 13 amino acids long. In germline, CDR1 is SGHRS, CDR2 YFSETQ. The CDR3: CASSLEARNTQYF. Written as DNA, the CDR3 is TGCGCCAGCAGCTTGGAGGCGCGGAATACGCAGTATTTT.

V is TRBV7-2 and J is TRBJ2-7; TRBD2 matches 8 bases. Germline assignment: CDR1 SGHTA and CDR2 FQGNSA. This CDR3 is built from 15 residues. J lost 2 bases, V lost 1 base, and 4 bases had no gene match. The CDR3 spells CASSLGSSGPYEQYF. The CDR3 nucleotides are TGTGCCAGCAGCTTAGGTTCTAGCGGGCCCTACGAGCAGTACTTC.

This clonotype was detected a few times. Here the CDR3 reads CASSEIAEGLTGELFF. The CDR3 region has the DNA TGTGCCAGCAGTGAAATAGCGGAGGGTCTGACCGGGGAGCTGTTTTTT. V gene TRBV6-1 combines with J gene TRBJ2-2; TRBD2 might be the D (6 bases). Germline loops: CDR1 MNHNS, CDR2 SASEGT. This CDR3 region has 16 residues. The V end lost 2 bases, the J end lost 5 bases, and 15 bases lay between the germline ends.

V gene TRBV18 combines with J gene TRBJ2-1; D may be TRBD1 (6 bases). Per germline, CDR1 KGHSH and CDR2 LQKENI. The CDR3 consists of 14 residues. The V gene lost 5 bases and the J gene lost 4 bases, with 12 bases spanning the gap. CDR3 DNA: TGTGCCAGCTCAATGGACAGCCTATACAATGAGCAGTTCTTC. This gives the protein CASSMDSLYNEQFF. Full variable domain (remainder filled in from reference TRBV18 and TRBJ2-1): NAGVMQNPRHLVRRRGQEARLRCSPMKGHSHVYWYRQLPEEGLKFMVYLQKENIIDESGMPKERFSAEFPKEGPSILRIQQVVRGDSAAYFCASSMDSLYNEQFFGPGTRLTVL.

This clonotype appeared many times. V is TRBV4-1 and J is TRBJ2-5; D might be TRBD1 or TRBD2, each matching 6 bases. Germline CDR1 MGHRA, CDR2 YSYEKL. The ends were cut back, 1 base at V and 5 bases at J, with 11 bases in the middle. This CDR3 spans 14 amino acids. CDR3 DNA sequence: TGCGCCAGCAGCCAAGCGGGGGCCTATGAGACCCAGTACTTC. It specifies CASSQAGAYETQYF.

This sequence joins TRBV7-9 and TRBJ2-7, with D uncertain. There are 14 residues in the CDR3. Per germline, CDR1 SEHNR and CDR2 FQNEAQ (reference sequence). The V and J ends lost 5 bases and 2 bases respectively, with 13 bases between them. The CDR3: CASSLAGPTYEQYF. The CDR3 region has the DNA TGTGCCAGCAGCCTTGCTGGCCCGACCTACGAGCAGTACTTC.

The J gene is TRBJ2-3, the V gene TRBV29-1; D is possibly TRBD1 (6 bases). The CDR3 contains 13 residues. CDR1 and CDR2 (germline): SQVTM, ANQGSEA. Deletions cut 4 bases from V and 5 bases from J, with 13 bases between. CDR3 sequence (DNA): TGCAGCGTTGGACAGGCCGCACTAGATACGCAGTATTTT. It specifies CSVGQAALDTQYF.

This clonotype showed up many times. This chain uses TRBV5-8 with TRBJ2-7, with D maybe TRBD2 (6 bases). V lost 7 bases to trimming and J lost 1 base, with 15 bases between them. Germline V gives CDR1 SGHTS, CDR2 YDEGEE. This CDR3 is built from 14 residues. The CDR3 spells CASHLDGTSYEQYF. The CDR3 coding sequence is TGTGCCAGCCATTTGGACGGGACTTCCTACGAGCAGTACTTC.

This clonotype came up many times. V usage is TRBV7-8 and J usage is TRBJ1-2; the match to TRBD1 covers 8 bases. There are 14 residues in the CDR3. Germline V CDR1 and CDR2: SGHVS, FQNEAQ. With V trimmed by 4 bases and J by 2 bases, 3 bases remained unmatched. The CDR3 loop reads CASSSRTGNYGYTF. In DNA, the CDR3 is TGTGCCAGCAGCTCGAGGACAGGGAACTATGGCTACACCTTC.